These T cell receptor beta chains were read from a single sample in a study of alternative splicing in chronic myeloid leukemia remission. TCRdb reanalyzed the bulk RNA-seq reads, giving one entry per CDR3 protein sequence and no DNA. The table has under 800 distinct CDR3 sequences, over 95% seen once. The sample here was PBMCs or total blood leukocytes (not recorded which), taken at diagnosis. These receptors all come from an adult with chronic myeloid leukemia. The CDR3 runs from the conserved cysteine through the conserved F or W. The size entry is marked missing in some rows and otherwise reads once, few, many or a size class.

CDR3aa	j_gene	abundance	v_gene
CASSYRERESDTQYF	TRBJ2-3	-	TRBV7-9
CASSNGGFDSPLHF	TRBJ1-6	-	TRBV11-2
CASSWDRVNEQFF	TRBJ2-1	-	TRBV6-2/TRBV6-3
CASSFLEDRGYEQYF	TRBJ2-7	-	TRBV7-8
CASSIGQNTEAFF	TRBJ1-1	-	TRBV19
CATRSDSSSYNEQFF	TRBJ2-1	-	TRBV24-1
CASSPGRTDEQFF	TRBJ2-1	-	TRBV19
CSVEDRGRSLQETQYF	TRBJ2-5	-	TRBV29-1
CASSLGRTFGSPLHF	TRBJ1-6	-	TRBV7-9
CASSLNKQGLAKNIQYF	TRBJ2-4	-	TRBV7-2
CASTGGPKGNQPQHF	TRBJ1-5	few	TRBV19
CSVVGGREYGYTF	TRBJ1-2	-	TRBV29-1
CASRPAEGGPEQYF	TRBJ2-7	-	TRBV3-2
CASRLDRDEQYF	TRBJ2-7	-	TRBV7-9
CASSQSGASYNEQFF	TRBJ2-1	-	TRBV3-1
CATSRDRLAEQFF	TRBJ2-1	-	TRBV15
CASSPGGRNQPQHF	TRBJ1-5	-	TRBV6-6
CSAPGQGAGEQYF	TRBJ2-7	once	TRBV20-1
CASSKGPVDTEAFF	TRBJ1-1	-	TRBV6-4
CASSLPGTGGPYEQYF	TRBJ2-7	-	TRBV28
CASSETGTGVETQYF	TRBJ2-5	-	TRBV6-5
CASSLSPGARRYGYTF	TRBJ1-2	-	TRBV7-9
CASSLGASSGNTIYF	TRBJ1-3	-	TRBV7-3
CASSVARGTGELFF	TRBJ2-2	once	TRBV11-2
CASTKGYEQYF	TRBJ2-7	-	TRBV6-1
CASRTSGRPYEQYF	TRBJ2-7	-	TRBV6-5
CSAISGTSSYNEQFF	TRBJ2-1	few	TRBV20-1
CSARDGRAEYF	TRBJ2-3	-	TRBV20-1
CASSYGREAFF	TRBJ1-1	-	TRBV5-4
CASSLDLGGGSDEQFF	TRBJ2-1	-	TRBV27
CAIKSGQGTNGSPLHF	TRBJ1-6	-	TRBV10-3
CASSLASASPLHF	TRBJ1-6	-	TRBV18
CASSQSRTDNGTDTQYF	TRBJ2-3	-	TRBV23-1
CASSPTGLSTDTQYF	TRBJ2-3	-	TRBV7-3
CASSALSSYEQYF	TRBJ2-7	-	TRBV2
CASSSVRRTIRNEQFF	TRBJ2-1	-	TRBV7-8
CASSQDRSSGRYTGELFF	TRBJ2-2	-	TRBV4-1
CSVDGSSTDTQYF	TRBJ2-3	-	TRBV29-1
CASSYWGDTYNEQFF	TRBJ2-1	-	TRBV6-6
CASSQDPGTDTQYF	TRBJ2-3	-	TRBV4-3
CASIRLVRTDTQYF	TRBJ2-3	-	TRBV2
CASRKQGSNTEAFF	TRBJ1-1	-	TRBV12-3/TRBV12-4
CSAIPGLAGGTTQYF	TRBJ2-3	-	TRBV20-1
CASSLGTSANSYEQYF	TRBJ2-7	-	TRBV5-4
CASSLRRGDPSSEQFF	TRBJ2-1	-	TRBV4-2
CASPQGGGYNEQFF	TRBJ2-1	-	TRBV7-9